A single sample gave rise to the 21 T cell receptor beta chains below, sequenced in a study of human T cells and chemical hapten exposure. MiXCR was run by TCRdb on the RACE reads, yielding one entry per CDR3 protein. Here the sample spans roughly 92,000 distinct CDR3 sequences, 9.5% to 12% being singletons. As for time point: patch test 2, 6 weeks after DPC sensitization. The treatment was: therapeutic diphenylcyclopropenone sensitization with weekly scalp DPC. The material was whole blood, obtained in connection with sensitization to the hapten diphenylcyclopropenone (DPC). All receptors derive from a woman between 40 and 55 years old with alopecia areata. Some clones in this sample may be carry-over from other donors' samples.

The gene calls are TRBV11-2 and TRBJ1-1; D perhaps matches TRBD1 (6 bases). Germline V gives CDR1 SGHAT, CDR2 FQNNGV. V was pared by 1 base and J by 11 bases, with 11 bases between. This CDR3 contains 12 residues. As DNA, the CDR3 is TGTGCCAGCAGCTTAGCGGGGACACAGGCTTTCTTT. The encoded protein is CASSLAGTQAFF. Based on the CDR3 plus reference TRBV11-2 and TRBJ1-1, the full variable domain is EAGVAQSPRYKIIEKRQSVAFWCNPISGHATLYWYQQILGQGPKLLIQFQNNGVVDDSQLPKDRFSAERLKGVDSTLKIQPAKLEDSAVYLCASSLAGTQAFFGQGTRLTVV.

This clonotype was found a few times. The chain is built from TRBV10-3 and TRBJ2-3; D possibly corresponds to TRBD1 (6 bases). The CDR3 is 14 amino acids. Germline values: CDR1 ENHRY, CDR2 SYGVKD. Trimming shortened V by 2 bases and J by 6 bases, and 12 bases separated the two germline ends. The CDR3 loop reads CAISEGLGADTQYF. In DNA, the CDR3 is TGTGCCATCAGTGAGGGGCTGGGGGCGGATACGCAGTATTTT.

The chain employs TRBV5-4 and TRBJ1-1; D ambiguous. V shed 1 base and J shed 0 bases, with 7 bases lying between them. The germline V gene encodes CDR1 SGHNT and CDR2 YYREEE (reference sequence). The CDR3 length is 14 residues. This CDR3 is CASSLRDMNTEAFF. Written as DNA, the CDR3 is TGTGCCAGCAGCTTGAGGGATATGAACACTGAAGCTTTCTTT.

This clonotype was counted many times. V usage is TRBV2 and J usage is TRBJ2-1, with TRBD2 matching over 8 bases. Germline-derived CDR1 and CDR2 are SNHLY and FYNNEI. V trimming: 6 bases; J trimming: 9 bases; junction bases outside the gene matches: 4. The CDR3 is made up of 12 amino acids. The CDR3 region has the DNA TGTGCCAGCAGAGGCGGGGGGACTGAGCAGTTCTTC. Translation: CASRGGGTEQFF.

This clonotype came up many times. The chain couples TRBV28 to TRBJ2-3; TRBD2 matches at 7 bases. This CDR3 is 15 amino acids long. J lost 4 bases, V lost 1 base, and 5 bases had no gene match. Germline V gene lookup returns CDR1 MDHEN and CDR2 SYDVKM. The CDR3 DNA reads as TGTGCCAGCAGTTTATCCGCGGGAGACGCAGATACGCAGTATTTT. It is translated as CASSLSAGDADTQYF.

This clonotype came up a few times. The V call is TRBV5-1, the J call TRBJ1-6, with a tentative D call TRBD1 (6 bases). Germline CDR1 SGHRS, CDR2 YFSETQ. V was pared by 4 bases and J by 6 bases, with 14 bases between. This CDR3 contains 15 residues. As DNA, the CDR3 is TGCGCCAGCAGCACCGGACAGACGATTAATTCACCCCTCCACTTT. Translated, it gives CASSTGQTINSPLHF.

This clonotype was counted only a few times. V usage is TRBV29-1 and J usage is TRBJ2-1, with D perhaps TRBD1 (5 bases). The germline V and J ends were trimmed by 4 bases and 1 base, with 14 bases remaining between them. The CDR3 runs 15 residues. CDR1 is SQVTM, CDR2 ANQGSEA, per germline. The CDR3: CSVAQAPVSYNEQFF. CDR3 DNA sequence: TGCAGCGTTGCACAGGCCCCGGTGTCCTACAATGAGCAGTTCTTC.

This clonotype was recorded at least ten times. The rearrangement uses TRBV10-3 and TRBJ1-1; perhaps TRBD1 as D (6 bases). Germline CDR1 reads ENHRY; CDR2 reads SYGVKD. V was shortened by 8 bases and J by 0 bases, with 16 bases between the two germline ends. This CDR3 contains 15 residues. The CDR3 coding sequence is TGTGCCATCGGGACGTCGGGACAAATGAACACTGAAGCTTTCTTT. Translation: CAIGTSGQMNTEAFF.

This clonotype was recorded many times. The CDR3 DNA reads TGTGCCATCCATGACTGGGGGGCTCCTTACAATGAGCAGTTCTTC. Translating gives CAIHDWGAPYNEQFF. The chain joins TRBV6-2 or TRBV6-3 to TRBJ2-1; possibly TRBD1 or TRBD2 for D (6 bases each). Germline CDR1 MNHEY, CDR2 SVGEGT. The CDR3 contains 15 residues. Deletions cut 10 bases from V and 4 bases from J, with 20 bases between.

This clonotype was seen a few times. Here the CDR3 DNA reads TGTGCCAGCTCACCACCGGGGAGAGCCCCTGGGCAGCCCCAGCATTTT. Amino acid sequence: CASSPPGRAPGQPQHF. The chain is built from TRBV18 and TRBJ1-5, with D unclear. V was trimmed by 0 bases and J by 7 bases, leaving 16 bases between them. There are 16 residues in the CDR3. From germline, CDR1 is KGHSH and CDR2 LQKENI.

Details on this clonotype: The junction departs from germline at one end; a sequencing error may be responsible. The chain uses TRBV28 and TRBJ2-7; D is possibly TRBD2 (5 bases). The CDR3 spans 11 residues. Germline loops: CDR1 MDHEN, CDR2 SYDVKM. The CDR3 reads CVSRGEYEQYF. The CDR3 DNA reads TGTGTCAGCCGGGGTGAATACGAGCAGTACTTC.

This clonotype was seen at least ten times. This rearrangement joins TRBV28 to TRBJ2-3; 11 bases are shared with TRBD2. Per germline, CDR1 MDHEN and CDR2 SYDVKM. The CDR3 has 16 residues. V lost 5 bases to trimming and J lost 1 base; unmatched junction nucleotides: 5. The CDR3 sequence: CASSLQGLAGTDTQYF. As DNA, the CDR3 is TGTGCCAGCAGTCTCCAGGGACTAGCGGGCACAGATACGCAGTATTTT.

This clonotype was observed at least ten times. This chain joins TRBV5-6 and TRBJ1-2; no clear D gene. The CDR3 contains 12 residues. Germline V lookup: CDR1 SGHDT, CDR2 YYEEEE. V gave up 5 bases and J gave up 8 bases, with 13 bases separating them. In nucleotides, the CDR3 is TGTGCCAGCAGTTCCGGACGAAAGGGCTACACCTTC. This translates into CASSSGRKGYTF.

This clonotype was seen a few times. CDR3 in amino acids: CASSLGGTGIFGIQYF. The CDR3 nucleotides are TGTGCCAGCAGTTTAGGTGGGACAGGGATATTTGGCATTCAGTACTTC. This chain joins TRBV27 and TRBJ2-4, with 9 bases matching TRBD1. Per the germline V gene, CDR1 is MNHEY and CDR2 is SMNVEV (reference sequence). The CDR3 covers 16 residues. V was clipped by 2 bases and J by 9 bases; unmatched bases: 11.

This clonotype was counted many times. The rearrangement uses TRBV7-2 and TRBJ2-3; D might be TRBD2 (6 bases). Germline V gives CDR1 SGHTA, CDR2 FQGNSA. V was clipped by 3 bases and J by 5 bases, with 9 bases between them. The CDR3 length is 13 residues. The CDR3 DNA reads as TGTGCCAGCAGCTTGTGGACTAAAGATACGCAGTATTTT. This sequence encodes CASSLWTKDTQYF.

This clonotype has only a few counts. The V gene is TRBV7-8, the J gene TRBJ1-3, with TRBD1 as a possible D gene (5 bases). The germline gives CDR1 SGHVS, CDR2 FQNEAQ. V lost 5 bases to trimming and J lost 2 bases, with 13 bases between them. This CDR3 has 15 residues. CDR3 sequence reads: CASSPGRPTGNTIYF. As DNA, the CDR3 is TGTGCCAGCAGCCCGGGACGCCCAACTGGAAACACCATATATTTT.

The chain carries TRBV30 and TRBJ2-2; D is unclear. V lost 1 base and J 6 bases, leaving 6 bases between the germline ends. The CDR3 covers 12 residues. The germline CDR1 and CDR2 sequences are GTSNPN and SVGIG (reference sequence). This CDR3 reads CAWSAGPGELFF. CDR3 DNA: TGTGCCTGGAGTGCGGGTCCCGGGGAGCTGTTTTTT.

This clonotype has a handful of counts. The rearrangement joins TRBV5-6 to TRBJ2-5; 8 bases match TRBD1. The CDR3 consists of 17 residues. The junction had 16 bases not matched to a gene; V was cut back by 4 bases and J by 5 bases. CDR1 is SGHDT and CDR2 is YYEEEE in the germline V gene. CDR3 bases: TGTGCCAGCAGCAGGCCAGGGGGCTGGGGGCAAAGGGAGACCCAGTACTTC. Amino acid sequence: CASSRPGGWGQRETQYF.

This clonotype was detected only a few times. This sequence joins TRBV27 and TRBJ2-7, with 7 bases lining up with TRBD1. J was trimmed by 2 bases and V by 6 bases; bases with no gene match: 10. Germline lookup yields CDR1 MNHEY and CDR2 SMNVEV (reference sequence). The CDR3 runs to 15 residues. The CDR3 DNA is TGTGCCAGCAGCCGGGACAGAGTAGGTCCCTACGAGCAGTACTTC. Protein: CASSRDRVGPYEQYF.

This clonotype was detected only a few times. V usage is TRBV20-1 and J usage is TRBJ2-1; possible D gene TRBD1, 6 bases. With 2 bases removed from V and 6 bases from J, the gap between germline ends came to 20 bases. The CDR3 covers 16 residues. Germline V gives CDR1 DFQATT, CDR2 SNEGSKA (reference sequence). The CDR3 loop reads CSARQVQGTPINEQFF. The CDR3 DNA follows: TGCAGTGCTAGACAAGTACAGGGAACCCCTATCAATGAGCAGTTCTTC.

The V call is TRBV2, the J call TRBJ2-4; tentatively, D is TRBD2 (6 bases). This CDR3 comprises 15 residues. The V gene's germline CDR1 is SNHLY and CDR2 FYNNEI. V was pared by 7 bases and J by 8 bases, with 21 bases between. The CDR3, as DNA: TGTGCCAGCACCCCGGGGGAAAGGGGTCGGGACATTCAGTACTTC. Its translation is CASTPGERGRDIQYF.